This is a list of T cell receptor beta chains from one sample in a study of shared clonotypes between healthy human individuals. Sequencing was performed with immunoSEQ multiplex PCR; in TCRdb, only in-frame clones are kept and a portion is missing. This sample has roughly 1,800,000 clones, with about 94% found just once. Sequencing was carried out using naive CD8+ T cells sorted from blood. Every receptor here comes from a man younger than 30 in good health. The CDR3 runs from the conserved cysteine through the conserved F or W. Each record gives: CDR3 protein, CDR3 length, V gene, J gene.

CDR3 protein: CASSYVLTDTQYF
CDR3 length: 13
V gene: TRBV6-6
J gene: TRBJ2-3

CDR3 protein: CASSNVRGARSNQPQHF
CDR3 length: 17
V gene: TRBV21-1
J gene: TRBJ1-5

CDR3 protein: CASSQGQLNTEAFF
CDR3 length: 14
V gene: TRBV4-1
J gene: TRBJ1-1

CDR3 protein: CASSLAIGQSSYNEQFF
CDR3 length: 17
V gene: TRBV5-1
J gene: TRBJ2-1

CDR3 protein: CASSEGLNTGELFF
CDR3 length: 14
V gene: TRBV2
J gene: TRBJ2-2

CDR3 protein: CASTNDATTTHSYNEQFF
CDR3 length: 18
V gene: TRBV5-1
J gene: TRBJ2-1

CDR3 protein: CASSTGLAEYYEQYF
CDR3 length: 15
V gene: TRBV19
J gene: TRBJ2-7

CDR3 protein: CASSLGTNQPQHF
CDR3 length: 13
V gene: TRBV27
J gene: TRBJ1-5

CDR3 protein: CAISDGPGTFYGYTF
CDR3 length: 15
V gene: TRBV10-3
J gene: TRBJ1-2

CDR3 protein: CASSPRTGGVQETQYF
CDR3 length: 16
V gene: TRBV5-6
J gene: TRBJ2-5

CDR3 protein: CASSVSGNELSYEQYF
CDR3 length: 16
V gene: TRBV9
J gene: TRBJ2-7

CDR3 protein: CASSEGAGHYGYTF
CDR3 length: 14
V gene: TRBV19
J gene: TRBJ1-2

CDR3 protein: CASSEAVSSGGYEQYF
CDR3 length: 16
V gene: TRBV6-1
J gene: TRBJ2-7

CDR3 protein: CASSRQGEAFF
CDR3 length: 11
V gene: TRBV7-9
J gene: TRBJ1-1

CDR3 protein: CASSRIAREGDTQYF
CDR3 length: 15
V gene: TRBV4-1
J gene: TRBJ2-3

CDR3 protein: CASSWGLAGGSYEQYF
CDR3 length: 16
V gene: TRBV7-9
J gene: TRBJ2-7

CDR3 protein: CASSYARGHYEQYF
CDR3 length: 14
V gene: TRBV4-1
J gene: TRBJ2-7

CDR3 protein: CASSLLAYNEQFF
CDR3 length: 13
V gene: TRBV7-3
J gene: TRBJ2-1

CDR3 protein: CAISETGNTGELFF
CDR3 length: 14
V gene: TRBV10-3
J gene: TRBJ2-2

CDR3 protein: CASSREGAITDTQYF
CDR3 length: 15
V gene: TRBV5-6
J gene: TRBJ2-3

CDR3 protein: CASSYQGTIYF
CDR3 length: 11
V gene: TRBV6-6
J gene: TRBJ1-3

CDR3 protein: CASSLLGNNEQFF
CDR3 length: 13
V gene: TRBV27
J gene: TRBJ2-1

CDR3 protein: CASSQARVSYNEQFF
CDR3 length: 15
V gene: TRBV4-1
J gene: TRBJ2-1

CDR3 protein: CASSSETGARYGYTF
CDR3 length: 15
V gene: TRBV27
J gene: TRBJ1-2

CDR3 protein: CASSTREGNYGYTF
CDR3 length: 14
V gene: TRBV6-1
J gene: TRBJ1-2

CDR3 protein: CASSPQGMATQYF
CDR3 length: 13
V gene: TRBV27
J gene: TRBJ2-5

CDR3 protein: CASSQNRGRGSEAFF
CDR3 length: 15
V gene: TRBV4-1
J gene: TRBJ1-1

CDR3 protein: CASSPATGELFF
CDR3 length: 12
V gene: TRBV4-1
J gene: TRBJ2-2

CDR3 protein: CASSRSGRANEQYF
CDR3 length: 14
V gene: TRBV11-2
J gene: TRBJ2-7

CDR3 protein: CASSGSGFNEQYF
CDR3 length: 13
V gene: TRBV11-2
J gene: TRBJ2-7

CDR3 protein: CASSPLGGSYEQYF
CDR3 length: 14
V gene: TRBV5-4
J gene: TRBJ2-7

CDR3 protein: CATSTPEDGPYEQYF
CDR3 length: 15
V gene: TRBV15
J gene: TRBJ2-7

CDR3 protein: CASSNTGTGEKTQYF
CDR3 length: 15
V gene: TRBV27
J gene: TRBJ2-5

CDR3 protein: CASSIGTSRGESPLHF
CDR3 length: 16
V gene: TRBV19
J gene: TRBJ1-6

CDR3 protein: CSVDGTGRSAFF
CDR3 length: 12
V gene: TRBV29-1
J gene: TRBJ1-1

CDR3 protein: CASNHQSLQETQYF
CDR3 length: 14
V gene: TRBV28
J gene: TRBJ2-5

CDR3 protein: CASSLGLAGAETQYF
CDR3 length: 15
V gene: TRBV7-8
J gene: TRBJ2-5

CDR3 protein: CASSVGSGVTYEQYF
CDR3 length: 15
V gene: TRBV9
J gene: TRBJ2-7

CDR3 protein: CASNLQGDYGYTF
CDR3 length: 13
V gene: TRBV9
J gene: TRBJ1-2

CDR3 protein: CASSLDRGAEGYTF
CDR3 length: 14
V gene: TRBV5-1
J gene: TRBJ1-2

CDR3 protein: CASSLTGLAGIGNTGELFF
CDR3 length: 19
V gene: TRBV27
J gene: TRBJ2-2

CDR3 protein: CASSQARTANTEAFF
CDR3 length: 15
V gene: TRBV4-1
J gene: TRBJ1-1

CDR3 protein: CASSQDGGKSGTDTQYF
CDR3 length: 17
V gene: TRBV4-3
J gene: TRBJ2-3

CDR3 protein: CASSAIRGYEKLFF
CDR3 length: 14
V gene: TRBV4-1
J gene: TRBJ1-4

CDR3 protein: CASSILGNSPLHF
CDR3 length: 13
V gene: TRBV19
J gene: TRBJ1-6